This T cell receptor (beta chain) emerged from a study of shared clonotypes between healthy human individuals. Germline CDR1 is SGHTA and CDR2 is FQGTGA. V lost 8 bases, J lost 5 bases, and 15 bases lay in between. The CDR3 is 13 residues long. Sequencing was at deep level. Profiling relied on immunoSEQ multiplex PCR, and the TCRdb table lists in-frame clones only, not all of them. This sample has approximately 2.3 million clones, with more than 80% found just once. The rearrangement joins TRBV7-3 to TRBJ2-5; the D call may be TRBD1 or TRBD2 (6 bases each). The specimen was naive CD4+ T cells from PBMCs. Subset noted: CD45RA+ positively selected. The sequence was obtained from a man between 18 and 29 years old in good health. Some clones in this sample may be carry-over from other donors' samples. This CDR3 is CASSSGAAETQYF. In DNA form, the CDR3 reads TGTGCCAGCTCCTCGGGGGCTGCCGAGACCCAGTACTTC. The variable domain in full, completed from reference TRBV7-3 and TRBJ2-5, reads GAGVSQTPSNKVTEKGKYVELRCDPISGHTALYWYRQSLGQGPEFLIYFQGTGAADDSGLPNDRFFAVRPEGSVSTLKIQRTERGDSAVYLCASSSGAAETQYFGPGTRLLVL.